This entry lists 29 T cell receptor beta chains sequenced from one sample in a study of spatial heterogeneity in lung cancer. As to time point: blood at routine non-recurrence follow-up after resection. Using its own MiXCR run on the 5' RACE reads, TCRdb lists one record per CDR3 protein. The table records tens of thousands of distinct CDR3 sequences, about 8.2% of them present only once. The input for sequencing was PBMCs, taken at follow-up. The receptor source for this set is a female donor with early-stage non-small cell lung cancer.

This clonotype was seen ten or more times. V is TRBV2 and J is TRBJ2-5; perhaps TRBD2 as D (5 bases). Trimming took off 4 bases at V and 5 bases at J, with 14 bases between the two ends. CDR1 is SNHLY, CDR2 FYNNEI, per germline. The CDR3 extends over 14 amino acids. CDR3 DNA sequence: TGTGCCAGCAGTGGGGCTGGAGGTGGGGAGACCCAGTACTTC. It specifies CASSGAGGGETQYF.

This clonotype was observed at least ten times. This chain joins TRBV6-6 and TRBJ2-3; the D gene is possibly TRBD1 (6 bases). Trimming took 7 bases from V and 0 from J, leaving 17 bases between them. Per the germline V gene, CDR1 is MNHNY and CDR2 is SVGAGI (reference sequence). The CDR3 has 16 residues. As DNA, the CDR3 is TGTGCCAGCAAGGACCCGGGACAAAGAAGCACAGATACGCAGTATTTT. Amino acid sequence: CASKDPGQRSTDTQYF.

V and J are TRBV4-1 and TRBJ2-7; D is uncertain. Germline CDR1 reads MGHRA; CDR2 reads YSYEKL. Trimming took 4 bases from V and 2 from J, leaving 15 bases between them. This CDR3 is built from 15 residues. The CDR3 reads CASSLDAAGPYEQYF. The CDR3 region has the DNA TGCGCCAGCAGCCTCGACGCCGCTGGGCCCTACGAGCAGTACTTC.

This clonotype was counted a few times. DNA for the CDR3: TGTGCCAGCAGCCTCGACGGCGGAGACTATGGCTACACCTTC. It yields the protein CASSLDGGDYGYTF. This chain joins TRBV7-3 and TRBJ1-2; D ambiguous. CDR3 size: 14 residues. Trimming pared 5 bases from V and 3 bases from J, leaving 13 bases between. Germline V gene data show CDR1 as SGHTA and CDR2 as FQGTGA.

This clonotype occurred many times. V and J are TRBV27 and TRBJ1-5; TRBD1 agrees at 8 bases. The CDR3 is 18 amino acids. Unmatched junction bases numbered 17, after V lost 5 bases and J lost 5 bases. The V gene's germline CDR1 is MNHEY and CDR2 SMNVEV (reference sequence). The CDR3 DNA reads TGTGCCAGCAGTACCATGGCCGTGACAGGGGTCGTAGATCAGCCCCAGCATTTT. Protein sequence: CASSTMAVTGVVDQPQHF.

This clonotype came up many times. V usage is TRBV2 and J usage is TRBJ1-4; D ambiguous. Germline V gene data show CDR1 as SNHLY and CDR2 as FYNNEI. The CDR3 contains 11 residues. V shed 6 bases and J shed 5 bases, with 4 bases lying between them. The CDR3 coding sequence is TGTGCCAGCAGGCTAAATGAAAAACTGTTTTTT. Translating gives CASRLNEKLFF.

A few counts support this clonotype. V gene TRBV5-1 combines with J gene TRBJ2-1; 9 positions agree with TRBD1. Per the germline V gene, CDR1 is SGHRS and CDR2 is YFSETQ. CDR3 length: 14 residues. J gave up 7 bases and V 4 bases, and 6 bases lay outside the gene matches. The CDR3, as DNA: TGCGCCAGCAGCCAAGGGACAGGGAGAAATGAGCAGTTCTTC. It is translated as CASSQGTGRNEQFF.

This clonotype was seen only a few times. The CDR3 nucleotides read TGTGCCAGCAGCCTGGGGGTGGTTAACAATGAGCAGTTCTTC. Protein product: CASSLGVVNNEQFF. The chain employs TRBV3-1 and TRBJ2-1, with D perhaps given as TRBD1 or TRBD2 (5 bases each). The CDR3 is made up of 14 amino acids. Germline lookup yields CDR1 LGHDT and CDR2 YNNKEL (reference sequence). Trimming pared 4 bases from V and 5 bases from J, leaving 12 bases between.

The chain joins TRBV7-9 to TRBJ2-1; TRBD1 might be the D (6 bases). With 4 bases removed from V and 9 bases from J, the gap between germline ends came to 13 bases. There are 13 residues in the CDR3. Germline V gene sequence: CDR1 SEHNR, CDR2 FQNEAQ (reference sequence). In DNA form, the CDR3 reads TGTGCCAGCAGCTCCACAGGGATCAGTGAGCAGTTCTTC. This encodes CASSSTGISEQFF.

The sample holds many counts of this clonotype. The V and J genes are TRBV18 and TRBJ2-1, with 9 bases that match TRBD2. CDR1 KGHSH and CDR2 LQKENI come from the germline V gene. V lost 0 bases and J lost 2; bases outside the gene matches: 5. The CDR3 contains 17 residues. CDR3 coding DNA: TGTGCCAGCTCACCACCCCGGGTAGCGGGGGCCTACAATGAGCAGTTCTTC. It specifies CASSPPRVAGAYNEQFF.

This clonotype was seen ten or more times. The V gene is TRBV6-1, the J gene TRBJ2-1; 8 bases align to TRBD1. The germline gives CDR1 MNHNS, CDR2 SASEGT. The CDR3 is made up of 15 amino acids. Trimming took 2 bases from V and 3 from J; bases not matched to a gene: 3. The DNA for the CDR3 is TGTGCCAGCAGTGAATGGACAGGGCTCTACAATGAGCAGTTCTTC. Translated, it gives CASSEWTGLYNEQFF.

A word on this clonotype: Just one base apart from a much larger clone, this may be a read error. The CDR3 region has the DNA TGTGCCAGCGGTCGACCCCAGGGTAATGAGCGGTTCTTC. Translation gives CASGRPQGNERFF. V usage is TRBV6-5 and J usage is TRBJ2-1; tentatively, D is TRBD1 (5 bases). Germline lookup yields CDR1 MNHEY and CDR2 SVGAGI. This CDR3 is 13 amino acids long.

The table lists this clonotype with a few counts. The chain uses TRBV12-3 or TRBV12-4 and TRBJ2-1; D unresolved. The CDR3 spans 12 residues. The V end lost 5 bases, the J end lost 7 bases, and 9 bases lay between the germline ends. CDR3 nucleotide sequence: TGTGCCAGCAGTGGGGATGAAAATGAGCAGTTCTTC. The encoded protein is CASSGDENEQFF.

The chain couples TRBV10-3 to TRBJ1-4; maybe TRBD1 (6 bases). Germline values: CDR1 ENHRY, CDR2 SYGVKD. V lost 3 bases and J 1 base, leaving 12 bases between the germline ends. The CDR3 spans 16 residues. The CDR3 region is CAISESGAQTNEKLFF. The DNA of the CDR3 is TGTGCCATCAGTGAATCGGGGGCCCAAACTAATGAAAAACTGTTTTTT.

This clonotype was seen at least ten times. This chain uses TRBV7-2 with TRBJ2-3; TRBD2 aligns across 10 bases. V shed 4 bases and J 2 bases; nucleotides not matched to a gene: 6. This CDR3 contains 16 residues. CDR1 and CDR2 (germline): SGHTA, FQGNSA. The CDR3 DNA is TGTGCCAGCAGCTCTATAAGCGGGAGGGCCACAGATACGCAGTATTTT. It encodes CASSSISGRATDTQYF.

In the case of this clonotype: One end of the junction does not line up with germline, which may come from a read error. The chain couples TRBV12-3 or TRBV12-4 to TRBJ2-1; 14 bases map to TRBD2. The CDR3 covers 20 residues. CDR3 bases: TGTGCCTGCAGTCTCCAGGGACTAGCGGGAGTCTCGGCAAGGTTGCATGAGCAGTTCTTC. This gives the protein CACSLQGLAGVSARLHEQFF.

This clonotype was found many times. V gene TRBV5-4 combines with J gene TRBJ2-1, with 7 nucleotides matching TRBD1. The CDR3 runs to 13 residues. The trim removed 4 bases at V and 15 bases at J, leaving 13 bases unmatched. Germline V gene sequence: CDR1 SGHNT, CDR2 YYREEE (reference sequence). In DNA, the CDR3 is TGTGCCAGCAGCGTAGACAGGGATTCTGGGCGGTTCTTC. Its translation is CASSVDRDSGRFF.

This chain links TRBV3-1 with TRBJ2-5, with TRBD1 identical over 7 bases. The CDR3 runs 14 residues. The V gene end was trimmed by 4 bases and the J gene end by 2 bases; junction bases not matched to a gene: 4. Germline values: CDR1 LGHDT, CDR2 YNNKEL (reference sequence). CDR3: CASSPRDRQETQYF. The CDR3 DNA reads TGTGCCAGCAGCCCCCGGGACAGACAAGAGACCCAGTACTTC.

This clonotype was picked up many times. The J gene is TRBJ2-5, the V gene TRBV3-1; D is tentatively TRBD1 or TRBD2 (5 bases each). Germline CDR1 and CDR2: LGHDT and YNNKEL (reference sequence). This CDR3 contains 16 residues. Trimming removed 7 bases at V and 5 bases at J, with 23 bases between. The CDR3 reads CASKALFGAHVETQYF. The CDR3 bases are TGTGCCAGCAAGGCTCTTTTCGGGGCTCATGTGGAGACCCAGTACTTC.

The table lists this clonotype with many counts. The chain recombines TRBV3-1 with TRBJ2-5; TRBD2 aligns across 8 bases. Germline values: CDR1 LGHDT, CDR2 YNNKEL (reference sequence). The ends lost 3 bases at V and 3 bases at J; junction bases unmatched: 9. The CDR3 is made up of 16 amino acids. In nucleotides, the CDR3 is TGTGCCAGCAGCCATTCCCCCGGGAGGGGGGAAGAGACCCAGTACTTC. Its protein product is CASSHSPGRGEETQYF.

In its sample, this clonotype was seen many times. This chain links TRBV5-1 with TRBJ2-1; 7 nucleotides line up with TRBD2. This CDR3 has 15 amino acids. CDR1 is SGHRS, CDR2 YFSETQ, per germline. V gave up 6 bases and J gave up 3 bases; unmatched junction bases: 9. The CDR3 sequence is CASKKVAGNYNEQFF. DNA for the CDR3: TGCGCCAGCAAGAAGGTAGCGGGCAACTACAATGAGCAGTTCTTC.

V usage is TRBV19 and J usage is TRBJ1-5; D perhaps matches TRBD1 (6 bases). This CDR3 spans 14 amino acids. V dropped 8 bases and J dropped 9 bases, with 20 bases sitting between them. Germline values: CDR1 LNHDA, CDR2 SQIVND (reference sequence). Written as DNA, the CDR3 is TGTGCCAGTCACAATACAGGGAGGCCGGTGCCCCAGCATTTT. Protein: CASHNTGRPVPQHF.

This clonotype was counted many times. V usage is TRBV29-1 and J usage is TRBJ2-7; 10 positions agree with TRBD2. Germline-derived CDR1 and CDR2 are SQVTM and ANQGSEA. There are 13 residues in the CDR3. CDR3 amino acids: CSTRASGSHEQYF. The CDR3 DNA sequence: TGCAGTACGCGGGCTAGCGGGAGTCACGAGCAGTACTTC.

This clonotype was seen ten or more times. CDR3 nucleotide sequence: TGTGCCAGCAGAGAGGGAATGATGGGCAATCAGCCCCAGCATTTT. Translation: CASREGMMGNQPQHF. The J gene is TRBJ1-5, the V gene TRBV27; unclear D gene. CDR1 and CDR2 from the germline V gene are MNHEY and SMNVEV (reference sequence). Trimming left V 6 bases short and J 2 bases short, with 14 bases between. The CDR3 loop spans 15 amino acids.

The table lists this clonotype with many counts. This CDR3 reads CASSVTTTNEKLFF. The DNA of the CDR3 is TGTGCCAGCAGCGTAACAACAACTAATGAAAAACTGTTTTTT. This chain uses TRBV9 with TRBJ1-4; D gene unclear. The ends were cut back, 1 base at V and 0 bases at J, with 4 bases in the middle. The CDR3 runs to 14 residues. Germline-derived CDR1 and CDR2 are SGDLS and YYNGEE.

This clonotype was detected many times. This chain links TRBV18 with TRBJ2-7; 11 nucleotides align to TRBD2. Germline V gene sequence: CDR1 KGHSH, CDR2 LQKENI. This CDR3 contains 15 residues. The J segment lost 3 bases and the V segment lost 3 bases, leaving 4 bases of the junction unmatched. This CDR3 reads CASSPGLAGNYEQYF. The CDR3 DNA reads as TGTGCCAGCTCACCCGGACTAGCGGGTAACTACGAGCAGTACTTC.

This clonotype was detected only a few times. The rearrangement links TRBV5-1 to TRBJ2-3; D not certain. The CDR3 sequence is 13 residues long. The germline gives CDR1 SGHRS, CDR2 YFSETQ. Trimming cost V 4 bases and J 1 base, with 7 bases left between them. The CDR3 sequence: CASSHQRTDTQYF. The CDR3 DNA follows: TGCGCCAGCAGCCACCAACGCACAGATACGCAGTATTTT.

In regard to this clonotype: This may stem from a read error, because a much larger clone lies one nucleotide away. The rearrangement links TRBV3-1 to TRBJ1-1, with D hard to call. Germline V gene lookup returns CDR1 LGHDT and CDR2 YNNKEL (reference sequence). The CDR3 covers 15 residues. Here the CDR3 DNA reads TGTGCCAGCAGCCAAGCTTGGGATGATGGCACTGAAGCTTCCTTT. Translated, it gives CASSQAWDDGTEASF.

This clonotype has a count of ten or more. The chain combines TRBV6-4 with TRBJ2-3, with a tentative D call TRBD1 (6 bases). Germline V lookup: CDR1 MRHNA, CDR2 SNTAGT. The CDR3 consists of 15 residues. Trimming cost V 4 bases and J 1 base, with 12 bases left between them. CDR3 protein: CASSVSAGGTDTQYF. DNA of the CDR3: TGTGCCAGCAGTGTTTCAGCAGGGGGCACAGATACGCAGTATTTT.